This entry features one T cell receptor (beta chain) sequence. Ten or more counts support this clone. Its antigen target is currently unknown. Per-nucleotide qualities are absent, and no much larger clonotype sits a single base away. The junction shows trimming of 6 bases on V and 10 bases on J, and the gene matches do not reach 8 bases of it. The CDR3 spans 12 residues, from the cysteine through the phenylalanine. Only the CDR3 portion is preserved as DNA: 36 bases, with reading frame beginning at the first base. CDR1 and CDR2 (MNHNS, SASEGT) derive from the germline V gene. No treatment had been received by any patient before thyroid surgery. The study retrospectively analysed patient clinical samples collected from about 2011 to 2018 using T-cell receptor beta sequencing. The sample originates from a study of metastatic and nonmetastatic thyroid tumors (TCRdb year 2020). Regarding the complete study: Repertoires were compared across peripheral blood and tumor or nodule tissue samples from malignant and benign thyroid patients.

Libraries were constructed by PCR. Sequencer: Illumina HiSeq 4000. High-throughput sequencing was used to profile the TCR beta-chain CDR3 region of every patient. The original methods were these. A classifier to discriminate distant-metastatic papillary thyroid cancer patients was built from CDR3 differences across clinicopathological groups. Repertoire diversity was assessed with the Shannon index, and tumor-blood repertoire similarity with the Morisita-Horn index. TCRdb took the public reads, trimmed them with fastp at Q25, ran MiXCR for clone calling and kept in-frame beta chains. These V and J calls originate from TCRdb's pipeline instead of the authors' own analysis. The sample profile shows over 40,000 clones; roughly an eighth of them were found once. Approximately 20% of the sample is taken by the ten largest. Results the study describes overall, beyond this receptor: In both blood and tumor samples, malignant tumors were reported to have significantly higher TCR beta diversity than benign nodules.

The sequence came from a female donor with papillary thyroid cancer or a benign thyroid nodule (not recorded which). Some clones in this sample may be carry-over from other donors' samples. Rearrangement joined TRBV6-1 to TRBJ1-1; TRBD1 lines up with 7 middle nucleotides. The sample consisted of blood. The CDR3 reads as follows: CASSDREQPAFF. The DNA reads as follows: TGTGCCAGCAGCGACAGGGAGCAGCCAGCTTTCTTT.